This TCR beta chain emerged from a study of cytomegalovirus exposure and HLA in healthy donors. The study, taken as a whole, reports: Subsequent analysis of the 120 or so validation repertoires found a tendency for first-cohort TCR clusters to co-occur.

A word on this clone: No antigen is known for it. Other DNA sequences in the same sample also yield this CDR3.

This CDR3 region has 13 residues. CDR1 and CDR2 (germline): MNHEY, SVGAGI. Trimming stripped 2 bases from V and 5 bases from J, with 7 bases between. Profiling relied on immunoSEQ multiplex PCR, and the TCRdb table lists in-frame clones only, not all of them. Here the sample spans over 110,000 clones, around 90% being singletons. The rearrangement uses TRBV6-5 and TRBJ1-5; TRBD1 is a possible D gene (6 bases). What was sequenced was PBMCs. The clonotype originates from a man aged 18 to 29 in good health and CMV-seropositive. CDR3 sequence (DNA): TGTGCCAGCAGTTACGACAGGTATCAGCCCCAGCATTTT. Translated: CASSYDRYQPQHF.